One and the same sample provided the 25 T cell receptor beta chains below, sequenced in a study of cytomegalovirus exposure and HLA in healthy donors. It was with 60 Vbeta and 13 Jbeta primers that the PCR ran. TCRdb's table, derived via immunoSEQ multiplex PCR, lists solely in-frame clones and lacks some. The sample table includes nearly 200,000 clones. Sequenced: PBMCs. The receptors derive from a boy aged 10-17 years in good health and CMV-seronegative.

The gene calls are TRBV29-1 and TRBJ2-7, with D tentatively TRBD2 (5 bases). The CDR3 sequence is 13 residues long. Deletions cut 7 bases from V and 0 bases from J, with 13 bases between. CDR1 is SQVTM, CDR2 ANQGSEA, per germline. The CDR3 bases are TGCAGCGCCATTTCGGGGAGCTCCTACGAGCAGTACTTC. It codes for CSAISGSSYEQYF.

The V gene is TRBV9, the J gene TRBJ2-5; TRBD1 is a possible D gene (6 bases). Germline CDR1 SGDLS, CDR2 YYNGEE. Trimming took off 2 bases at V and 2 bases at J, with 10 bases between the two ends. The CDR3 is 14 residues long. CDR3 sequence (DNA): TGTGCCAGCAGCGTGAGTGGGACACAAGAGACCCAGTACTTC. Translation: CASSVSGTQETQYF.

This chain connects TRBV5-1 to TRBJ2-6; the D gene is possibly TRBD2 (5 bases). The V gene lost 3 bases and the J gene lost 0 bases, with 10 bases spanning the gap. There are 16 residues in the CDR3. In germline, CDR1 is SGHRS, CDR2 YFSETQ. CDR3 sequence reads: CASSSTGSSGANVLTF. The CDR3 bases are TGCGCCAGCAGCTCGACGGGGTCCTCTGGGGCCAACGTCCTGACTTTC.

V usage is TRBV6-5 and J usage is TRBJ2-1, with D possibly TRBD1 on 7 matching bases. In germline, CDR1 is MNHEY, CDR2 SVGAGI. The CDR3 extends over 14 amino acids. V gave up 8 bases and J gave up 4 bases, with 15 bases separating them. The CDR3 spells CASGFSGGYNEQFF. CDR3 coding DNA: TGTGCCAGCGGTTTTTCAGGGGGGTACAATGAGCAGTTCTTC.

The chain has TRBV7-9 and TRBJ1-4; tentative D call: TRBD1 (6 bases). Looked up from germline, CDR1 is SEHNR and CDR2 is FQNEAQ (reference sequence). This CDR3 has 15 amino acids. Trimming took 5 bases from V and 10 from J, leaving 20 bases between them. The CDR3 protein is CASSPLGWDKRKLFF. The CDR3 bases are TGTGCCAGCAGCCCCTTGGGGTGGGACAAACGAAAACTGTTTTTT.

The chain uses TRBV7-9 and TRBJ1-6, with a tentative D call TRBD1 (6 bases). Per germline, CDR1 SEHNR and CDR2 FQNEAQ (reference sequence). The CDR3 has 13 residues. The V and J ends lost 5 bases and 10 bases respectively, with 12 bases between them. The CDR3 is CASSAQGTSPLHF. The CDR3 nucleotides are TGTGCCAGCAGCGCCCAGGGGACATCACCCCTCCACTTT.

The rearrangement links TRBV9 to TRBJ2-3; 12 nucleotides align to TRBD2. With V trimmed by 4 bases and J by 5 bases, 11 bases remained unmatched. The CDR3 is made up of 17 amino acids. Germline V gives CDR1 SGDLS, CDR2 YYNGEE. For the CDR3, the DNA is TGTGCCAGCAGCCTTAACCTAGCGGGGGGGCCGAAAGATACGCAGTATTTT. Protein product: CASSLNLAGGPKDTQYF.

The chain has TRBV5-4 and TRBJ2-4; 9 bases agree with TRBD1. In germline, CDR1 is SGHNT, CDR2 YYREEE (reference sequence). Trimming removed 4 bases from V and 1 base from J; junction bases left unmatched: 6. This CDR3 contains 16 residues. The chain's CDR3 is CASSGGTGRAKNIQYF. The CDR3 bases are TGTGCCAGCAGCGGAGGGACAGGGAGGGCCAAAAACATTCAGTACTTC.

Concerning this clone itself: One junction end does not reproduce the germline sequence, and a read error may be involved. This sequence joins TRBV2 and TRBJ2-7; 8 nucleotides line up with TRBD1. This CDR3 comprises 12 residues. Germline V gene data show CDR1 as SNHLY and CDR2 as FYNNEI. CDR3 DNA: TGTGCCAGCAGGGGGGTATGGACAGGGATTCGCTTC. It yields the protein CASRGVWTGIRF.

The chain joins TRBV19 to TRBJ2-6; a possible D gene is TRBD1 (6 bases). The CDR3 loop spans 19 amino acids. Trimming removed 7 bases at V and 2 bases at J, with 24 bases between. Germline V gives CDR1 LNHDA, CDR2 SQIVND (reference sequence). The CDR3 is CASTPFHVGQGTGANVLTF. The CDR3 nucleotides are TGTGCCAGTACCCCCTTCCATGTCGGGCAGGGGACTGGGGCCAACGTCCTGACTTTC.

The chain uses TRBV6-5 and TRBJ1-1, with D unclear. Deletions cut 7 bases from V and 1 base from J, with 13 bases between. Germline CDR1 MNHEY, CDR2 SVGAGI. The CDR3 has 14 amino acids. The CDR3, as DNA: TGTGCCAGCAAAGAGAATCAGGAGAACACTGAAGCTTTCTTT. This encodes CASKENQENTEAFF.

V usage is TRBV4-2 and J usage is TRBJ2-1; 9 bases match TRBD2. V trimming: 1 base; J trimming: 9 bases; junction bases outside the gene matches: 7. This CDR3 comprises 15 residues. Germline V CDR1 and CDR2: LGHNA, YNFKEQ. The CDR3 loop reads CASSQAAGGTLEQFF. The CDR3 bases are TGTGCCAGCAGCCAAGCGGCGGGGGGGACGCTTGAGCAGTTCTTC.

This chain connects TRBV5-1 to TRBJ2-5, with TRBD2 matching 9 bases. V gave up 0 bases and J gave up 4 bases; unmatched junction bases: 4. The CDR3 covers 15 residues. Germline V gene sequence: CDR1 SGHRS, CDR2 YFSETQ. CDR3 amino acids: CASSLEVSGGETQYF. CDR3 DNA sequence: TGCGCCAGCAGCTTGGAGGTTAGCGGGGGAGAGACCCAGTACTTC.

The J gene is TRBJ1-4, the V gene TRBV18; D not resolved. Trimming removed 6 bases at V and 5 bases at J, with 10 bases between. This CDR3 region has 13 residues. Germline loops: CDR1 KGHSH, CDR2 LQKENI. CDR3 sequence: CASSFRVNEKLFF. For the CDR3, the DNA is TGTGCCAGCTCGTTTCGGGTCAATGAAAAACTGTTTTTT. The full variable domain, rest sourced from reference TRBV18 and TRBJ1-4, is NAGVMQNPRHLVRRRGQEARLRCSPMKGHSHVYWYRQLPEEGLKFMVYLQKENIIDESGMPKERFSAEFPKEGPSILRIQQVVRGDSAAYFCASSFRVNEKLFFGSGTQLSVL.

The chain couples TRBV7-8 to TRBJ1-5, with 9 bases matching TRBD1. CDR3 length equals 16 residues. CDR1 is SGHVS and CDR2 is FQNEAQ in the germline V gene. V was pared by 4 bases and J by 5 bases, with 9 bases of the junction left unmatched. CDR3 DNA: TGTGCCAGCAGCTCCCATACAGGGGGCGCATATCAGCCCCAGCATTTT. Its protein is CASSSHTGGAYQPQHF.

The J gene is TRBJ2-5, the V gene TRBV2, with no clear D. V was trimmed by 8 bases and J by 0 bases, leaving 10 bases between them. This CDR3 is 13 amino acids long. CDR1 SNHLY and CDR2 FYNNEI come from the germline V gene. CDR3 coding DNA: TGTGCCAGCGCCCCTGGGCACCAAGAGACCCAGTACTTC. Protein: CASAPGHQETQYF.

The chain uses TRBV5-5 and TRBJ2-7; D might be TRBD2 (5 bases). Trimming removed 5 bases from V and 5 bases from J, with 20 bases in between. The germline V gene encodes CDR1 SGHKS and CDR2 YYEKEE (reference sequence). The length of the CDR3 is 15 residues. The CDR3 reads CASRLERRGFDEQYF. The CDR3 nucleotides are TGTGCCAGCAGACTAGAGCGACGCGGGTTCGACGAGCAGTACTTC.

J is TRBJ2-7 and V is TRBV11-2; D gene uncertain. The germline gives CDR1 SGHAT, CDR2 FQNNGV. Trimming cost V 5 bases and J 4 bases, with 6 bases left between them. This CDR3 is built from 11 residues. The CDR3 loop reads CASSRDYEQYF. CDR3 coding DNA: TGTGCCAGCAGCCGAGATTACGAGCAGTACTTC. The full variable domain, completed using reference TRBV11-2 and TRBJ2-7, is EAGVAQSPRYKIIEKRQSVAFWCNPISGHATLYWYQQILGQGPKLLIQFQNNGVVDDSQLPKDRFSAERLKGVDSTLKIQPAKLEDSAVYLCASSRDYEQYFGPGTRLTVT.

V is TRBV5-4 and J is TRBJ2-2, with 8 bases that match TRBD2. The V and J ends lost 7 bases and 1 base, in that order; junction bases with no gene match: 9. CDR1 is SGHNT and CDR2 is YYREEE in the germline V gene (reference sequence). The CDR3 loop spans 16 amino acids. CDR3 sequence reads: CASGWRAGGNTGELFF. The CDR3 nucleotides are TGTGCCAGCGGCTGGAGGGCGGGGGGGAACACCGGGGAGCTGTTTTTT. Together with reference TRBV5-4 and TRBJ2-2, the CDR3 gives the full variable domain: ETGVTQSPTHLIKTRGQQVTLRCSSQSGHNTVSWYQQALGQGPQFIFQYYREEENGRGNFPPRFSGLQFPNYSSELNVNALELDDSALYLCASGWRAGGNTGELFFGEGSRLTVL.

V gene TRBV5-1 combines with J gene TRBJ1-4; no firm D call. With 7 bases removed from V and 0 bases from J, the gap between germline ends came to 7 bases. CDR3 size: 13 residues. Looked up from germline, CDR1 is SGHRS and CDR2 is YFSETQ. As DNA, the CDR3 is TGCGCCAGCTCCAGGACAACTAATGAAAAACTGTTTTTT. Its protein is CASSRTTNEKLFF.

V is TRBV7-2 and J is TRBJ2-5; D gene uncertain. The CDR3 extends over 14 amino acids. V was cut by 5 bases and J by 5 bases, with 15 bases left in between. Germline V gene lookup returns CDR1 SGHTA and CDR2 FQGNSA. CDR3 in amino acids: CASSRNAATETQYF. The CDR3, as DNA: TGTGCCAGCAGCCGGAATGCGGCTACGGAGACCCAGTACTTC.

The V call is TRBV19, the J call TRBJ2-5, with 7 bases lining up with TRBD2. The germline V gene encodes CDR1 LNHDA and CDR2 SQIVND (reference sequence). V was clipped by 5 bases and J by 2 bases; unmatched bases: 5. The CDR3 extends over 14 amino acids. The DNA of the CDR3 is TGTGCCAGTAGTCCCCGGGGGGAGCAAGAGACCCAGTACTTC. Residues: CASSPRGEQETQYF.

The CDR3 sequence: CASSARSTEAFF. In DNA form, the CDR3 reads TGTGCCAGCTCAGCGCGGTCTACTGAAGCTTTCTTT. The chain links TRBV18 to TRBJ1-1, with D uncertain. This CDR3 comprises 12 residues. With 5 bases removed from V and 5 bases from J, the gap between germline ends came to 9 bases. Germline loops: CDR1 KGHSH, CDR2 LQKENI.

CDR3 sequence: CASSEGAGGLSYEQYF. The CDR3 DNA reads TGTGCCAGCAGTGAAGGAGCGGGGGGCCTCTCCTACGAGCAGTACTTC. V usage is TRBV6-1 and J usage is TRBJ2-7, with 9 bases aligning to TRBD2. V was pared by 1 base and J by 0 bases, with 4 bases of the junction left unmatched. The CDR3 totals 16 residues. Germline-derived CDR1 and CDR2 are MNHNS and SASEGT.

The genes are TRBV9 and TRBJ1-1, with 11 bases that match TRBD1. The J segment lost 5 bases and the V segment lost 0 bases, leaving 3 bases of the junction unmatched. Germline CDR1 is SGDLS and CDR2 is YYNGEE. This CDR3 comprises 15 residues. The CDR3 coding sequence is TGTGCCAGCAGCGTAGCTGGGACAGGGGGTACTGAAGCTTTCTTT. Its protein product is CASSVAGTGGTEAFF.